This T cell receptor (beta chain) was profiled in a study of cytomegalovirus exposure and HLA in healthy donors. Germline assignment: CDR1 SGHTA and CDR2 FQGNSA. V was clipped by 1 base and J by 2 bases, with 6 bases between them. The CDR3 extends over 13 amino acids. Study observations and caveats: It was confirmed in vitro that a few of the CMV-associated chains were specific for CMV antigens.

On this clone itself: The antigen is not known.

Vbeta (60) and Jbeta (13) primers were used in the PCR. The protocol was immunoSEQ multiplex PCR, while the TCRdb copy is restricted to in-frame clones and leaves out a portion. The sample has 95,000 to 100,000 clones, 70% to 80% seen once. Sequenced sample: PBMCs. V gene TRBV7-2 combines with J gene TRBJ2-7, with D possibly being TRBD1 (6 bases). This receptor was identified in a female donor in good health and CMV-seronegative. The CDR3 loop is CASSLGTAYEQYF. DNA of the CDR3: TGTGCCAGCAGCTTAGGGACAGCCTACGAGCAGTACTTC.